One sample yielded the 9 T cell receptor beta chains listed below, sequenced in a study of shared clonotypes between healthy human individuals. Sequencing used immunoSEQ multiplex PCR; TCRdb keeps in-frame clones, though not all of them. Found here are roughly 2,300,000 clones, roughly 90% of them singletons; the top ten hold 0.3% to 0.45%. The specimen sequenced was naive CD4+ T cells from PBMCs. The subset: CD45RA+ positively selected. Receptor source: a man between 18 and 35 years old in good health. Some clones in this sample may be carry-over from other donors' samples.

This chain joins TRBV6-5 and TRBJ2-2; a possible D gene is TRBD2 (5 bases). The CDR3 loop spans 14 amino acids. The germline CDR1 and CDR2 sequences are MNHEY and SVGAGI. Trimming took 6 bases from V and 4 from J, leaving 12 bases between them. CDR3 in DNA: TGTGCCAGCAGCCCGACCGGAGGCACCGGGGAGCTGTTTTTT. Its protein is CASSPTGGTGELFF.

This chain joins TRBV5-1 and TRBJ2-2, with 7 nucleotides matching TRBD1. Germline assignment: CDR1 SGHRS and CDR2 YFSETQ. The CDR3 runs to 17 residues. V gave up 0 bases and J gave up 5 bases; unmatched junction bases: 10. CDR3 in DNA: TGCGCCAGCAGCTTGGGACAGGGAAGACCGACAACCGGGGAGCTGTTTTTT. This gives the protein CASSLGQGRPTTGELFF.

The chain combines TRBV6-1 with TRBJ2-5, with 7 nucleotides matching TRBD2. The CDR3 contains 16 residues. Germline CDR1 and CDR2: MNHNS and SASEGT. V trimming: 0 bases; J trimming: 6 bases; junction bases outside the gene matches: 10. CDR3: CASSEAPRGRQQTQYF. CDR3 coding DNA: TGTGCCAGCAGTGAAGCCCCCCGCGGGAGACAACAGACCCAGTACTTC.

This clone came up a few times. V usage is TRBV29-1 and J usage is TRBJ1-1, with D unresolved. The V and J ends lost 4 bases and 2 bases respectively, with 5 bases between them. The CDR3 has 11 amino acids. Per the germline V gene, CDR1 is SQVTM and CDR2 is ANQGSEA. The CDR3 here is CSVAPNTEAFF. CDR3 DNA: TGCAGCGTTGCCCCAAACACTGAAGCTTTCTTT.

The chain recombines TRBV12-5 with TRBJ2-3; D might be TRBD1 (6 bases). Deletions cut 7 bases from V and 10 bases from J, with 21 bases between. The CDR3 length is 14 residues. In germline, CDR1 is LGHNT, CDR2 FRNRAP. The CDR3 region is CASALGVQGVAQYF. CDR3 nucleotide sequence: TGTGCTAGTGCCCTTGGGGTACAGGGTGTAGCGCAGTATTTT.

J is TRBJ1-3 and V is TRBV7-9, with D maybe TRBD1 (6 bases). The CDR3 covers 16 residues. Germline CDR1 and CDR2: SEHNR and FQNEAQ (reference sequence). V gave up 4 bases and J gave up 0 bases, with 13 bases separating them. CDR3 loop: CASSSRDTGSGNTIYF. The CDR3 DNA follows: TGTGCCAGCAGCTCCCGGGACACCGGCTCTGGAAACACCATATATTTT.

The V call is TRBV28, the J call TRBJ1-1, with 9 bases that match TRBD1. The CDR3 consists of 18 residues. The germline V gene encodes CDR1 MDHEN and CDR2 SYDVKM. Losses at the gene ends were 6 bases for V and 1 base for J; bases not matched to a gene: 15. CDR3 residues: CASRPLGTGTFRNTEAFF. DNA of the CDR3: TGTGCCAGCAGACCTCTCGGGACAGGGACGTTTCGGAACACTGAAGCTTTCTTT.

The chain links TRBV2 to TRBJ1-1; D gene ambiguous. The CDR3 contains 13 residues. The V and J ends lost 6 bases and 8 bases respectively, with 16 bases between them. Germline V lookup: CDR1 SNHLY, CDR2 FYNNEI. The chain's CDR3 is CASRPRIETEAFF. CDR3 DNA sequence: TGTGCCAGCAGGCCGCGGATCGAGACAGAAGCTTTCTTT.

The V call is TRBV5-5, the J call TRBJ1-1, with TRBD1 as a possible D gene (6 bases). In germline, CDR1 is SGHKS, CDR2 YYEKEE (reference sequence). The CDR3 runs 14 residues. Trimming pared 3 bases from V and 4 bases from J, leaving 13 bases between. The CDR3 DNA sequence: TGTGCCAGCAGCTCCTCAGGGGTTGGCACTGAAGCTTTCTTT. Amino acids: CASSSSGVGTEAFF.